A selection of T cell receptor beta chains follows, all from one sample in a study of T-cell reconstitution after alpha-beta-depleted transplantation in children. TCRdb itself ran the PCR reads through MiXCR, one entry per CDR3 protein. This table has some 350,000 distinct CDR3 sequences, about a sixth appearing once. This material consisted of PBMCs, mostly from graft donor cells, taken 360 days after TCRalphabeta/CD19-depleted stem cell transplant. These receptors all come from a male patient between 2 and 10 years old who had a stem cell transplant for acute lymphoblastic leukemia, so the T cells may come from the graft donor. Both conserved end residues are part of each CDR3. The D gene is left open where the match is weak. Clone sizes are given selectively: once, few, many, or a class where the clone is expanded.

V gene	D gene	J gene	clone size	CDR3 protein
TRBV2	TRBD1	TRBJ2-1	NA	CASSDPGTAPANEQFF
TRBV6-5	NA	TRBJ2-5	NA	CASSYSGAGVRKETQYF
TRBV28	TRBD1	TRBJ1-5	few	CASSFARGRLGSIGQPQHF
TRBV4-2	NA	TRBJ1-2	many	CASSQEKDSYYGYTF
TRBV28	TRBD1	TRBJ2-5	NA	CASTDRDETQYF
TRBV7-8	NA	TRBJ2-5	NA	CASSLDGWETQYF
TRBV4-2	NA	TRBJ2-1	NA	CASSQVGRGTSSYNEQFF
TRBV6-5	NA	TRBJ2-1	NA	CASSYSLGSSYNEQFF
TRBV29-1	TRBD1	TRBJ1-1	few	CSFGTGANTEAFF
TRBV29-1	TRBD1	TRBJ1-1	few	CSVEDGTGVGTEAFF
TRBV18	NA	TRBJ2-5	NA	CASSPPKGSGQETQYF
TRBV5-5	NA	TRBJ2-3	few	CASSFLFRERTDTQYF
TRBV6-5	NA	TRBJ2-1	many	CAASGATYEQFF
TRBV28	NA	TRBJ2-2	many	CASSLWAARRAGELFF
TRBV4-3	NA	TRBJ2-1	NA	CASSQEFAANEQFF
TRBV7-8	NA	TRBJ2-1	NA	CASSSPWGSRGREQFF
TRBV28	NA	TRBJ1-1	NA	CASSLPTGMGTEAFF
TRBV20-1	NA	TRBJ1-6	few	CSARNRESYNSPLHF
TRBV18	NA	TRBJ2-3	NA	CASSPPPLGTDTQYF
TRBV7-6	NA	TRBJ2-7	many	CASSPTQGAFYEQYF
TRBV4-1	NA	TRBJ2-5	NA	CASSQEVRGGWQTQYF
TRBV7-2	NA	TRBJ2-1	NA	CASSPSRVENEQFF
TRBV12-3/TRBV12-4	NA	TRBJ2-7	NA	CASSWGRSSYEQYF
TRBV11-2	NA	TRBJ2-7	few	CASSLERGSGYEQYF
TRBV12-3/TRBV12-4	TRBD2	TRBJ2-7	few	CASSFLAGADPYEQYF
TRBV7-9	NA	TRBJ2-7	many	CASSGDSTYEQYF
TRBV24-1	NA	TRBJ2-2	NA	CATSDSGRTTGELFF
TRBV7-8	TRBD1	TRBJ2-1	few	CASSWTGGTLSYNEQFF
TRBV28	TRBD1	TRBJ1-5	many	CAIGQGLNILSNQPQHF
TRBV9	NA	TRBJ2-7	once	CASSVESGAYEQYF
TRBV7-8	NA	TRBJ2-1	few	CASSPQRSDEQFF
TRBV6-1	TRBD1	TRBJ2-7	NA	CASSRQGVHEQYF
TRBV11-2	NA	TRBJ2-2	few	CASSLVIMGHTGELFF
TRBV6-5	NA	TRBJ2-7	NA	CASSYTGTPSSYEQYF
TRBV12-3/TRBV12-4	TRBD1	TRBJ2-1	few	CASSLAGQVTF
TRBV7-6	NA	TRBJ2-1	NA	CASSLVPQNEQFF
TRBV9	NA	TRBJ2-7	NA	CASSPGLLALGEQYF
TRBV7-3	TRBD2	TRBJ2-1	NA	CASSPSRLAINEQFF
TRBV7-3	NA	TRBJ2-7	NA	CASSLNGAGVGEQYF
TRBV2	TRBD1	TRBJ1-5	NA	CASLGQLRQPQHF
TRBV4-3	TRBD2	TRBJ2-7	few	CASSQDPSGTSYEQYF
TRBV28	TRBD2	TRBJ2-7	NA	CASSLGGLGMVYEQYF
TRBV28	TRBD1	TRBJ1-5	NA	CASGWTGRTQPQHF
TRBV7-9	NA	TRBJ1-2	NA	CASSLGDWSYGYTF
TRBV12-3/TRBV12-4	NA	TRBJ2-5	NA	CASKKDVLQETQYF
TRBV7-8	TRBD1	TRBJ1-1	few	CASSLHRTGQEAFF
TRBV20-1	NA	TRBJ2-5	NA	CSAGKSQETQYF
TRBV7-9	TRBD2	TRBJ2-2	NA	CASSFTLAGGTGELFF
TRBV5-6	NA	TRBJ2-7	few	CASSAFYEQYF
TRBV7-3	TRBD2	TRBJ2-7	NA	CASSPTGAGLSISGSSYEQYF
TRBV6-1	TRBD2	TRBJ2-2	few	CASRLLHSGRHANTGELFF
TRBV5-1	NA	TRBJ2-2	many	CASSLEGSDTGELFF